The rows below give T cell receptor beta chains drawn from one sample of a study of shared clonotypes between healthy human individuals. Assay used: immunoSEQ multiplex PCR; TCRdb lists only in-frame clones, some missing. The profile covers fewer than 600,000 clones, with roughly 79% appearing a single time and around 12% taken by the ten largest. Sequencing was performed on PBMCs. Receptor source: a middle-aged woman in good health. Some clones in this sample may be carry-over from other donors' samples. Both conserved end residues are part of each CDR3. The order of the fields is V gene, J gene, D gene, clone size, CDR3 protein, CDR3 DNA. The D gene is left open where the match is weak. The size entry is marked missing in some rows and otherwise reads once, few, many or a size class.

v_gene: TRBV5-4
j_gene: TRBJ2-1
d_gene: TRBD2
abundance: few
CDR3aa: CASSSFVLAGGNEQFF
CDR3nt: TGTGCCAGCAGCTCGTTCGTTCTAGCGGGAGGCAATGAGCAGTTCTTC

v_gene: TRBV5-1
j_gene: TRBJ1-3
d_gene: NA
abundance: NA
CDR3aa: CASSPLGGFGNTIYF
CDR3nt: TGCGCCAGCAGCCCCTTGGGAGGGTTCGGAAACACCATATATTTT

v_gene: TRBV4-3
j_gene: TRBJ2-7
d_gene: TRBD1
abundance: NA
CDR3aa: CASSEGQGRYEQYF
CDR3nt: TGCGCCAGCAGCGAGGGACAGGGTCGGTACGAGCAGTACTTC

v_gene: TRBV6-6
j_gene: TRBJ2-1
d_gene: NA
abundance: NA
CDR3aa: CASRPGGALGYNEQFF
CDR3nt: TGTGCCAGCAGACCTGGTGGGGCCCTGGGCTACAATGAGCAGTTCTTC

v_gene: TRBV28
j_gene: TRBJ2-5
d_gene: NA
abundance: NA
CDR3aa: CASSLASGETQYF
CDR3nt: TGTGCCAGCAGTTTGGCCAGTGGGGAGACCCAGTACTTC

v_gene: TRBV9
j_gene: TRBJ2-7
d_gene: TRBD2
abundance: NA
CDR3aa: CASSVGTSGSYEQYF
CDR3nt: TGTGCCAGCAGCGTAGGTACTAGCGGATCCTACGAGCAGTACTTC

v_gene: TRBV14
j_gene: TRBJ1-1
d_gene: NA
abundance: NA
CDR3aa: CASSQAAGDTEAFF
CDR3nt: TGTGCCAGCAGCCAAGCTGCGGGGGACACTGAAGCTTTCTTT

v_gene: TRBV7-2
j_gene: TRBJ2-7
d_gene: NA
abundance: NA
CDR3aa: CASSLPGGAYEQYF
CDR3nt: TGTGCCAGCAGCTTGCCCGGGGGCGCCTACGAGCAGTACTTC

v_gene: TRBV29-1
j_gene: TRBJ2-7
d_gene: NA
abundance: few
CDR3aa: CSVESRRGGEQYF
CDR3nt: TGCAGCGTTGAATCCCGAAGGGGCGGAGAGCAGTACTTC

v_gene: TRBV5-1
j_gene: TRBJ1-2
d_gene: NA
abundance: NA
CDR3aa: CASSSTGGSYGYTF
CDR3nt: TGCGCCAGCAGCTCGACTGGAGGCAGCTATGGCTACACCTTC

v_gene: TRBV7-2
j_gene: TRBJ2-7
d_gene: NA
abundance: NA
CDR3aa: CASSLRVGASREQYF
CDR3nt: TGTGCCAGCAGCTTACGGGTCGGGGCCTCTCGGGAGCAGTACTTC